These T cell receptor beta chains were read from a single sample in a study of Ad26.COV2.S vaccination and SARS-CoV-2 variants. TCRdb's copy holds only in-frame clones and misses some; the assay was immunoSEQ multiplex PCR. The repertoire holds 350,000 to 500,000 clones, with about nine tenths as singletons. The specimen comprised peripheral blood, sampled in a trial of Ad26.COV2.S vaccine versus placebo. Receptor source: a person aged 18-65 years who received the Ad26.COV2.S COVID-19 vaccine or a placebo. CDR3s include the opening cysteine and the closing phenylalanine or tryptophan. The order of the fields is D gene, clone size, V gene, J gene, CDR3 protein. The D gene is left open where the match is weak. The size entry is marked missing in some rows and otherwise reads once, few, many or a size class.

TRBD2,-,TRBV27,TRBJ2-7,CASSPWAGDREQYF
TRBD1,-,TRBV5-8,TRBJ2-2,CASSPRTGAGTGELFF
-,-,TRBV4-1,TRBJ2-3,CASSQVGVSTDTQYF
-,-,TRBV27,TRBJ2-3,CASSLGAEVTDTQYF
-,-,TRBV6-5,TRBJ2-7,CASSYGNSYEQYF
TRBD1,-,TRBV28,TRBJ1-4,CASSLWRGTGGATNEKLFF
TRBD1,once,TRBV28,TRBJ2-2,CASSSPGQGFFVGELFF
TRBD2,-,TRBV19,TRBJ2-7,CASSPRRGSGSNEQYF
TRBD2,once,TRBV7-9,TRBJ2-3,CASSLRGLAGLTDTQYF
-,-,TRBV28,TRBJ1-2,CASRPGEGSIYGYTF
-,-,TRBV2,TRBJ2-6,CASSEDSSPTGANVLTF
-,-,TRBV9,TRBJ1-2,CASSVQDRPYGYTF
-,-,TRBV4-1,TRBJ1-6,CASSQDLGQGWNSPLHF
TRBD1,-,TRBV24-1,TRBJ2-6,CATSEPTGWSGANVLTF
TRBD1,-,TRBV10-3,TRBJ1-5,CAISELGQGGQPQHF
-,-,TRBV15,TRBJ2-3,CATSRERTMGTDTQYF
TRBD2,-,TRBV9,TRBJ2-5,CASSQGLAGAETQYF
-,-,TRBV11-3,TRBJ2-3,CASSTTGRGDTQYF
-,-,TRBV5-4,TRBJ1-2,CASSFPQGRYGYTF
-,-,TRBV6-5,TRBJ2-7,CASKIGQGPYEQYF
-,-,TRBV5-1,TRBJ2-3,CASSFGTDTQYF
TRBD2,-,TRBV7-3,TRBJ2-1,CASSFGLAGINEQFF
-,-,TRBV18,TRBJ2-5,CASSLGPETQYF